The present T cell receptor (beta chain) was sequenced within a study of blood T cell repertoires in COVID-19. Overall study context: Both acute and convalescent COVID-19 samples were obtained from the United States, Italy and Spain. From T cells, B-cell-depleted T cells, or PBMCs came the material, which was cDNA or gDNA.

In the authors' methods: Estimation of nucleated cell counts relied on the amplification of reference gene primers. Sequencing was performed with immunoSEQ multiplex PCR; in TCRdb, only in-frame clones are kept and a portion is missing. That table gives V, J and clone size, and the DNA gave D and trimming. The sample yields 300,000 to 400,000 clones, 88% seen once. This clone was counted only a few times. This CDR3 contains 15 residues. Germline lookup yields CDR1 SGHVS and CDR2 FNYEAQ. Trimming pared 1 base from V and 1 base from J, leaving 10 bases between. Recruits, aged roughly 18 to 90 years, lived in 20 to 30 US areas.

The sequence was collected from a woman aged 25-40 years with acute COVID-19. Sequenced: PBMCs or T cells enriched from blood (not recorded which). This sequence joins TRBV7-6 and TRBJ2-5; D is unclear. The CDR3 DNA sequence: TGTGCCAGCAGCTTAGTCGCGGTTACCCAAGAGACCCAGTACTTC. This codes for CASSLVAVTQETQYF.